The rows below give T cell receptor beta chains drawn from one sample of a study of OX40 agonist ivuxolimab in advanced cancers. Generated by immunoSEQ multiplex PCR, the TCRdb table keeps only in-frame clones and is missing some. The table records tens of thousands of clones, nearly 90% of them present only once. The sequences come from CD4+ or CD8+ T cells sorted from blood, collected in a trial of the OX40 agonist ivuxolimab. The receptor source for this set is an adult with an advanced solid tumor such as melanoma, head and neck, liver or kidney cancer. CDR3s include the opening cysteine and the closing phenylalanine or tryptophan. D genes are given only for firm matches. Part of the rows lack a size; the others show once, few, many or a class for expanded clones.

V gene,clone size,D gene,J gene,CDR3 protein,CDR3 DNA
TRBV27,.,.,TRBJ2-7,CASSTGVRYEQYF,TGTGCCAGCAGTACCGGGGTAAGATACGAGCAGTACTTC
TRBV5-4,.,.,TRBJ1-1,CASSDPGLMNTEAFF,TGTGCCAGCAGCGATCCGGGTCTCATGAACACTGAAGCTTTCTTT
TRBV4-1,.,.,TRBJ2-1,CASSQPGGGSRRALSFF,TGCGCCAGCAGCCAACCTGGAGGGGGTTCTAGGAGGGCATTAAGCTTCTTC
TRBV7-6,.,.,TRBJ2-5,CASSPRRGETQYF,TGTGCCAGCAGCCCTCGGAGAGGGGAGACCCAGTACTTC
TRBV11-2,.,TRBD2,TRBJ2-7,CASSLEESTSGGYEQYF,TGTGCCAGCAGCTTAGAGGAGTCGACTAGCGGGGGCTACGAGCAGTACTTC
TRBV9,.,.,TRBJ2-7,CASSALSGSHEQYF,TGTGCCAGCAGCGCGTTGTCGGGGAGCCACGAGCAGTACTTC
TRBV4-1,.,.,TRBJ2-5,CASSPPVGETQYF,TGCGCCAGCAGCCCTCCAGTGGGCGAGACCCAGTACTTC
TRBV19,.,.,TRBJ1-6,CASSSGTTNSPLHF,TGTGCCAGTAGTTCAGGGACTACTAATTCACCCCTCCACTTT
TRBV5-8,.,.,TRBJ1-2,CASSWGTHLNYGYTF,TGTGCCAGCAGCTGGGGGACGCATCTTAACTATGGCTACACCTTC
TRBV9,once,.,TRBJ1-5,CASSVGGGDQPQHF,TGTGCCAGCAGCGTAGGGGGAGGGGATCAGCCCCAGCATTTT
TRBV28,.,.,TRBJ2-1,CASSFGQNNEQFF,TGTGCCAGCAGTTTCGGACAGAACAATGAGCAGTTCTTC
TRBV27,.,.,TRBJ1-1,CASSFGGNTEAFF,TGTGCCAGCAGTTTCGGGGGAAACACTGAAGCTTTCTTT
TRBV13,.,TRBD1,TRBJ2-1,CASSPLGQGRDEQFF,TGTGCCAGCAGCCCCCTTGGACAGGGTAGAGATGAGCAGTTCTTC
TRBV7-9,.,.,TRBJ1-3,CASSLSGGARSTIYF,TGTGCCAGCAGCCTTTCGGGGGGGGCTAGAAGCACCATATATTTT
TRBV5-6,.,.,TRBJ2-7,CASSLFANYEQYF,TGTGCCAGCAGCTTGTTCGCGAATTACGAGCAGTACTTC
TRBV4-2,.,TRBD2,TRBJ2-3,CASSQDPAASGGRDTQYF,TGTGCCAGCAGCCAAGATCCGGCGGCTAGCGGGGGCCGAGATACGCAGTATTTT
TRBV29-1,.,TRBD2,TRBJ2-1,CSVGGTPREEQFF,TGCAGCGTCGGGGGGACCCCAAGGGAAGAGCAGTTCTTC
TRBV10-1,.,.,TRBJ1-5,CASSEKGSNQPQHF,TGCGCCAGCAGTGAGAAAGGTAGCAATCAGCCCCAGCATTTT
TRBV29-1,.,TRBD1,TRBJ2-3,CSVEDQDRGFRYAVF,TGCAGCGTTGAAGATCAGGACAGGGGGTTTCGATACGCAGTATTT
TRBV19,medium-sized,.,TRBJ1-6,CASSIDYTGFLAPLHF,TGTGCCAGTAGTATAGACTATACGGGGTTTCTAGCACCCCTCCACTTT
TRBV4-1,.,.,TRBJ2-1,CASSQERQGRDEQFF,TGCGCCAGCAGCCAAGAAAGGCAGGGGAGGGATGAGCAGTTCTTC
TRBV11-2,.,.,TRBJ1-1,CASSLGEGGEAFF,TGTGCCAGCAGCTTAGGGGAGGGGGGTGAAGCTTTCTTT
TRBV13,.,.,TRBJ2-1,CASSAAGNEQFF,TGTGCCAGCAGCGCTGCGGGGAATGAGCAGTTCTTC
TRBV29-1,once,TRBD1,TRBJ1-2,CSVRTGGDGYTF,TGCAGCGTTCGGACAGGGGGGGATGGCTACACCTTC
TRBV27,.,.,TRBJ1-1,CASSFGVGNTEAFF,TGTGCCAGCAGTTTCGGGGTAGGGAACACTGAAGCTTTCTTT
TRBV4-3,.,.,TRBJ2-2,CASSYTQGPTGELFF,TGCGCCAGCAGCTATACCCAGGGGCCCACCGGGGAGCTGTTTTTT
TRBV28,.,.,TRBJ2-3,CASRGRSTDTQYF,TGTGCCAGCAGGGGACGGAGCACAGATACGCAGTATTTT
TRBV6-1,.,.,TRBJ2-4,CASSEELLFLATKNIQYF,TGTGCCAGCAGTGAAGAACTTCTCTTCTTAGCGACCAAAAACATTCAGTACTTC
TRBV2,.,.,TRBJ1-5,CASRDSRNQPQHF,TGTGCCAGCAGGGACTCGAGGAATCAGCCCCAGCATTTT
TRBV27,.,TRBD1,TRBJ1-6,CASRRGQSLSPLHF,TGTGCCAGCAGGAGGGGGCAAAGTCTCTCACCCCTCCACTTT
TRBV30,.,TRBD2,TRBJ2-3,CAWSRGTSGGEDTQYF,TGTGCCTGGAGCCGCGGGACTAGCGGGGGGGAAGATACGCAGTATTTT
TRBV7-3,.,TRBD2,TRBJ2-1,CASSFNGGSSYNEQFF,TGTGCCAGCAGCTTCAACGGCGGGAGCTCCTACAATGAGCAGTTCTTC
TRBV28,.,.,TRBJ2-5,CASKAPYQETQYF,TGTGCCAGCAAGGCTCCGTACCAAGAGACCCAGTACTTC
TRBV7-6,medium-sized,.,TRBJ1-1,CASSRDRINTEAFF,TGTGCCAGCAGCCGTGACAGGATTAACACTGAAGCTTTCTTT
TRBV5-4,.,.,TRBJ1-2,CASRPPGSSGYTF,TGTGCCAGCAGACCTCCGGGGTCTTCTGGCTACACCTTC
TRBV7-2,.,.,TRBJ2-2,CASILLVSGLATGELFF,TGTGCCAGCATCTTACTCGTCTCAGGGCTAGCCACCGGGGAGCTGTTTTTT
TRBV19,.,TRBD1,TRBJ1-1,CASNPGPEGAGYNTEAFF,TGTGCCAGTAACCCCGGCCCGGAGGGGGCAGGATATAACACTGAAGCTTTCTTT
TRBV9,.,.,TRBJ1-4,CASSPRGNNEKLFF,TGTGCCAGCAGCCCCCGGGGGAATAATGAAAAACTGTTTTTT
TRBV14,.,.,TRBJ1-2,CASSLSGSVGKYGYTF,TGTGCCAGCAGCCTATCGGGGTCGGTTGGGAAATATGGCTACACCTTC
TRBV4-2,few,.,TRBJ1-5,CASSQWGNQPQHF,TGTGCCAGCAGCCAATGGGGGAATCAGCCCCAGCATTTT
TRBV5-8,.,.,TRBJ1-5,CASSLPVYSNQPQHF,TGTGCCAGCAGCTTGCCAGTTTATAGCAATCAGCCCCAGCATTTT
TRBV7-8,.,.,TRBJ2-6,CASSVRLDSGANVLTF,TGTGCCAGCAGCGTACGACTGGATTCTGGGGCCAACGTCCTGACTTTC
TRBV12-5,few,TRBD1,TRBJ2-7,CASGLGQGYEQYF,TGTGCTAGTGGCTTGGGACAGGGCTACGAGCAGTACTTC
TRBV5-1,.,TRBD1,TRBJ1-6,CASSLDRGRSPLHF,TGCGCCAGCAGCTTGGACAGGGGTCGGTCACCCCTCCACTTT
TRBV4-2,.,TRBD1,TRBJ2-7,CASSQEFGTGTYEQYF,TGTGCCAGCAGCCAAGAATTCGGGACAGGGACCTACGAGCAGTACTTC
TRBV10-2,.,.,TRBJ2-1,CASSPSYNEQFF,TGCGCCAGCAGTCCCTCATACAATGAGCAGTTCTTC
TRBV5-4,.,.,TRBJ2-4,CASSLTEAKNIQYF,TGTGCCAGCAGCTTGACAGAAGCCAAAAACATTCAGTACTTC
TRBV27,once,TRBD1,TRBJ2-7,CASSLSGTGVVEQYF,TGTGCCAGCAGTTTATCAGGGACAGGGGTGGTCGAGCAGTACTTC
TRBV28,once,.,TRBJ1-4,CASRLEVATNEKLFF,TGTGCCAGCAGACTTGAGGTGGCAACTAATGAAAAACTGTTTTTT
TRBV4-3,.,.,TRBJ2-2,CASSQDRDGSGELFF,TGCGCCAGCAGCCAAGACAGGGATGGTTCCGGGGAGCTGTTTTTT
TRBV9,.,.,TRBJ2-2,CASSSSTGELFF,TGTGCCAGCAGCTCTTCCACCGGGGAGCTGTTTTTT
TRBV21-1,.,.,TRBJ1-4,CASSSCRDRGRTAHEKLFF,TGTGCCAGCAGCTCATGTCGGGACAGGGGGCGGACGGCTCATGAAAAACTGTTTTTT
TRBV14,.,.,TRBJ2-3,CASSFLGSARDTDTQYF,TGTGCCAGCAGCTTTTTGGGTAGCGCACGAGACACAGATACGCAGTATTTT
TRBV5-6,.,.,TRBJ2-5,CASSLAPQETQYF,TGTGCCAGCAGCTTAGCCCCCCAAGAGACCCAGTACTTC
TRBV25-1,.,TRBD1,TRBJ2-1,CASSADRAFLGNEQFF,TGTGCCAGCAGTGCGGACAGGGCTTTCTTGGGCAATGAGCAGTTCTTC